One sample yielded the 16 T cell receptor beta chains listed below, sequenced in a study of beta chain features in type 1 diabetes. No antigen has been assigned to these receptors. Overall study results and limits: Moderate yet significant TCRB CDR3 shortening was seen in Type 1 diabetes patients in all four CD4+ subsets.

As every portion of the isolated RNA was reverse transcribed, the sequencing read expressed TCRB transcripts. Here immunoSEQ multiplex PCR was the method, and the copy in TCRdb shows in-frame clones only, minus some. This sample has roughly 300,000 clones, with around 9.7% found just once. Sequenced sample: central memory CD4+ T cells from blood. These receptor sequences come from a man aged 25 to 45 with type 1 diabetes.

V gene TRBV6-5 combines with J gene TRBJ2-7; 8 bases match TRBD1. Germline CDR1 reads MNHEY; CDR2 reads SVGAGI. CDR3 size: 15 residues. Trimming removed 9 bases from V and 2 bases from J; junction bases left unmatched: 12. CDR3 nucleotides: TGTGCCAGGGTACCGGGACAGGTATATCCCTACGAGCAGTACTTC. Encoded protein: CARVPGQVYPYEQYF.

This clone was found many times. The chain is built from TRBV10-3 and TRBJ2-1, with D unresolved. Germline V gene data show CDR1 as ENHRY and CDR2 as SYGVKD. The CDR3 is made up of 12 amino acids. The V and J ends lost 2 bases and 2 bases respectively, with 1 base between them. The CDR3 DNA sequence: TGTGCCATCAGTGAGACCTACAATGAGCAGTTCTTC. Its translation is CAISETYNEQFF.

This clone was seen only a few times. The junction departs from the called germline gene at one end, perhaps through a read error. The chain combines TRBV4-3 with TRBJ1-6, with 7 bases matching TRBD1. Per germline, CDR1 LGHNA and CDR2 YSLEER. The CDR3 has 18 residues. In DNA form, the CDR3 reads TGCGCCAGCAGTCAAGGTATTTCGGCGACAGGGACCTATTCACCCCTCCACTTT. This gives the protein CASSQGISATGTYSPLHF.

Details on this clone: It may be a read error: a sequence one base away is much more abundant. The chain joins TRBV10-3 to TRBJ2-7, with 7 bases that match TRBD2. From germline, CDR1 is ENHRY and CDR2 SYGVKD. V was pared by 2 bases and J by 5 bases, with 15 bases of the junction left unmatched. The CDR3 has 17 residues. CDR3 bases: TGTGCCATCAGTGAGGCGATGGGTCGCGGACTAGGGGACGAGCAGTACTTC. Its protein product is CAISEAMGRGLGDEQYF.

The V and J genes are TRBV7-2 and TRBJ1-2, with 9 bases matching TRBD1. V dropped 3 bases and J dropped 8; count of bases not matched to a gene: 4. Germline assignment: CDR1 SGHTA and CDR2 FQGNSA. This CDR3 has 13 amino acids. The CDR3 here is CASSFTGGSGYTF. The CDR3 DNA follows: TGTGCCAGCAGCTTCACAGGGGGCTCAGGCTACACCTTC.

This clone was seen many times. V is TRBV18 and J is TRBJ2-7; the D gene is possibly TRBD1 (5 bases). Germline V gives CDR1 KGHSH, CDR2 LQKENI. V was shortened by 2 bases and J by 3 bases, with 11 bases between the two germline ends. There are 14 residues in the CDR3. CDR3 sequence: CASSPSLQGYEQYF. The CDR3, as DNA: TGTGCCAGCTCACCATCGCTTCAGGGCTACGAGCAGTACTTC.

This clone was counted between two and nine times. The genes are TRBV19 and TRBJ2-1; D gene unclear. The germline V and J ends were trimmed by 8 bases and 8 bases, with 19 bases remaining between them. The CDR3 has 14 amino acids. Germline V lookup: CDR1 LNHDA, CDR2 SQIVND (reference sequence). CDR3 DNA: TGTGCCAGTTGCGCGTCCCCCGTCCCATATGAGCAGTTCTTC. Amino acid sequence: CASCASPVPYEQFF.

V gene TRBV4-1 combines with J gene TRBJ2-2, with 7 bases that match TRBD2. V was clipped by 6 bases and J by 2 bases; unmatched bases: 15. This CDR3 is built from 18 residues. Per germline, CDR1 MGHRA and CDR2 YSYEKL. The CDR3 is CASSRGVAGLANTGELFF. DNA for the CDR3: TGCGCCAGCAGTCGAGGAGTAGCGGGTCTCGCTAACACCGGGGAGCTGTTTTTT.

CDR3 region: CASSPLSGGKETQYF. The DNA of the CDR3 is TGTGCCAGCTCACCCTTATCAGGGGGGAAAGAGACCCAGTACTTC. The genes are TRBV18 and TRBJ2-5; tentative D call: TRBD1 (7 bases). Germline lookup yields CDR1 KGHSH and CDR2 LQKENI. The CDR3 contains 15 residues. Trimming took off 3 bases at V and 3 bases at J, with 14 bases between the two ends.

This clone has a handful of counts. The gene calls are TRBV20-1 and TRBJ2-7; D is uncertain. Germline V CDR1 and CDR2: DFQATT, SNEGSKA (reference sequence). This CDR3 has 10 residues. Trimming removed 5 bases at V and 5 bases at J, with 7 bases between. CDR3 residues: CSAGRDEQYF. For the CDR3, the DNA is TGCAGTGCTGGACGCGACGAGCAGTACTTC.

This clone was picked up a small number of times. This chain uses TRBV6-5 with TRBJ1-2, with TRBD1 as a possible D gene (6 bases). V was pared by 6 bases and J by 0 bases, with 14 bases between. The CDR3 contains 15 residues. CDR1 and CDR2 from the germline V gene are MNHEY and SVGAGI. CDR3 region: CASSFSDSTNYGYTF. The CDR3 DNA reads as TGTGCCAGCAGCTTTTCGGACAGCACTAACTATGGCTACACCTTC.

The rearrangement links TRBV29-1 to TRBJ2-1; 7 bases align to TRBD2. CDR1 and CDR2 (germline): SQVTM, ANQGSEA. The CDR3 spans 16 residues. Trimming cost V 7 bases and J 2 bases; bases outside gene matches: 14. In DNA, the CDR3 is TGCAGCGCCCACGGGGGGAACGTTGGGACCTACAATGAGCAGTTCTTC. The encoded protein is CSAHGGNVGTYNEQFF.

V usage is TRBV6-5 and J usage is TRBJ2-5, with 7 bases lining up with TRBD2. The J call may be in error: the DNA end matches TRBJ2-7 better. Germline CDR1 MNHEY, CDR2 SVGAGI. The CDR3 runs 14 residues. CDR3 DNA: TGTGCCAGCGGTCTAGCGGCCAGCTCCTACGAGCAGTACTTC. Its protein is CASGLAASSYEQYF.

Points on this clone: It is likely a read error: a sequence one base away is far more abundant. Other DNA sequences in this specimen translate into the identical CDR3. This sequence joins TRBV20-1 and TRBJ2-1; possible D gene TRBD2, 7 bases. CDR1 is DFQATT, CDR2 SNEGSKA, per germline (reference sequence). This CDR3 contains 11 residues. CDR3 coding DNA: TGCAGTGGGCAAGGGGGGGCTCATGAAATCTTC. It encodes CSGQGGAHEIF.

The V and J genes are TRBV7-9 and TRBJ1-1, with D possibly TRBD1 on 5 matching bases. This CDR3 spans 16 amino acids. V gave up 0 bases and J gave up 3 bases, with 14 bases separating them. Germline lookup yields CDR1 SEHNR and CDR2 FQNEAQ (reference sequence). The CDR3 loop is CASSLAGTGKDTEAFF. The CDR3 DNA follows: TGTGCCAGCAGCTTAGCGGGGACTGGCAAGGACACTGAAGCTTTCTTT. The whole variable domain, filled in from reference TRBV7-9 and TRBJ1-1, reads DTGVSQNPRHKITKRGQNVTFRCDPISEHNRLYWYRQTLGQGPEFLTYFQNEAQLEKSRLLSDRFSAERPKGSFSTLEIQRTEQGDSAMYLCASSLAGTGKDTEAFFGQGTRLTVV.

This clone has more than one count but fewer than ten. The CDR3 nucleotides read TGCAGTGCTAGTACGACAGGTGCTCAGTACTTC. Translation gives CSASTTGAQYF. The J gene is TRBJ2-7, the V gene TRBV20-1; tentatively, D is TRBD1 (6 bases). Per the germline V gene, CDR1 is DFQATT and CDR2 is SNEGSKA (reference sequence). The germline V and J ends were trimmed by 3 bases and 10 bases, with 13 bases remaining between them. The CDR3 sequence is 11 residues long.